This T cell receptor beta chain was sequenced during a study of T cells in Graves' hyperthyroidism and ophthalmopathy. The CDR3 spans 15 residues. V was trimmed by 7 bases and J by 2 bases, leaving 15 bases between them. Germline loops: CDR1 SGHVS, CDR2 FQNEAQ. Stable Graves' hyperthyroidism meant no ophthalmopathy progression within 18 months. Hyperthyroidism was newly diagnosed in patients aged 18 to 65 (duration under 2 months). This clonotype has only a few counts. TCR beta CDR3 sequences were amplified from RNA transcripts. With the HTBI primer set, the TCR CDR3 went through a first round of RT-PCR. TCRdb reprocessed the multiplex PCR reads with MiXCR, giving one entry per CDR3 protein. Of 550,000 to 600,000 distinct CDR3 sequences listed, about a sixth are singletons.

The sample was blood. The gene calls are TRBV7-8 and TRBJ1-5; perhaps TRBD1 as D (5 bases). This receptor was taken from a woman under 30 with Graves' hyperthyroidism. CDR3 in DNA: TGTGCCAGCACCCGAGGGACGGCCGGCAATCAGCCCCAGCATTTT. Translating it yields CASTRGTAGNQPQHF.